Following are 26 T cell receptor beta chains from one sample sequenced in a study of blood T cell repertoires in COVID-19. The repertoire was sequenced with immunoSEQ multiplex PCR; TCRdb's copy has only in-frame clones and lacks some. The repertoire consists of nearly 95,000 clones, with roughly 79% occurring once and the leading ten covering approximately 15%. Sequenced sample: peripheral blood. The receptors shown here come from a human donor in a cohort sampled during active COVID-19.

J is TRBJ1-6 and V is TRBV28, with D perhaps matching TRBD1 (5 bases). Germline CDR1 is MDHEN and CDR2 is SYDVKM. CDR3 length equals 15 residues. Trimming shortened V by 2 bases and J by 11 bases, and 16 bases separated the two germline ends. CDR3: CASSLGGTLGAPLHF. In DNA form, the CDR3 reads TGTGCCAGCAGTTTAGGAGGGACCTTAGGGGCACCCCTCCACTTT.

The chain is built from TRBV7-2 and TRBJ2-5, with 15 bases fitting TRBD2. This CDR3 spans 18 amino acids. J was trimmed by 1 base and V by 3 bases; bases with no gene match: 6. Looked up from germline, CDR1 is SGHTA and CDR2 is FQGNSA. The CDR3 protein is CASSLWTSGRGGQETQYF. Here the CDR3 DNA reads TGTGCCAGCAGCTTGTGGACTAGCGGGAGGGGTGGCCAAGAGACCCAGTACTTC.

In DNA form, the CDR3 reads TGTGCCAGCAGCTTAGCGGATGGTGGACTCGGTGGCTACACCTTC. Translated: CASSLADGGLGGYTF. The J gene is TRBJ1-2, the V gene TRBV7-6; D unclear. Germline V gene lookup returns CDR1 SGHVS and CDR2 FNYEAQ. V lost 0 bases, J lost 7 bases, and 15 bases lay in between. The CDR3 has 15 residues.

The V call is TRBV13, the J call TRBJ2-7; tentative D call: TRBD2 (6 bases). The V end lost 5 bases, the J end lost 0 bases, and 14 bases lay between the germline ends. Germline CDR1 reads PRHDT; CDR2 reads FYEKMQ (reference sequence). The CDR3 length is 15 residues. This CDR3 reads CASSRAAGPSYEQYF. Written as DNA, the CDR3 is TGTGCCAGCAGCAGAGCTGCGGGACCCTCCTACGAGCAGTACTTC.

The V and J genes are TRBV2 and TRBJ2-3; tentatively, D is TRBD1 (6 bases). The CDR3 extends over 15 amino acids. The germline CDR1 and CDR2 sequences are SNHLY and FYNNEI. The V gene lost 3 bases and the J gene lost 0 bases, with 10 bases spanning the gap. In nucleotides, the CDR3 is TGTGCCAGCAGTGAGGGGACATTTAGCACAGATACGCAGTATTTT. Protein product: CASSEGTFSTDTQYF.

In this sample, this clone turned up once. The J gene is TRBJ2-1, the V gene TRBV7-2, with 8 nucleotides matching TRBD2. Germline V gene sequence: CDR1 SGHTA, CDR2 FQGNSA. This CDR3 is built from 15 residues. J lost 5 bases, V lost 2 bases, and 5 bases had no gene match. CDR3 DNA: TGTGCCAGCAGCTTATCCAGCGGGAGAAACAATGAGCAGTTCTTC. Its protein is CASSLSSGRNNEQFF.

This clone was seen just once. The chain has TRBV24-1 and TRBJ1-1; the D gene is possibly TRBD1 (5 bases). Trimming took 2 bases from V and 5 from J, leaving 14 bases between them. The CDR3 covers 15 residues. Per the germline V gene, CDR1 is KGHDR and CDR2 is SFDVKD. The CDR3 DNA reads as TGTGCCACCAGTGATTCAAGGGGTGGTCGGACTGAAGCTTTCTTT. As protein: CATSDSRGGRTEAFF.

The CDR3 protein is CASTKGGLAGVNEQFF. The CDR3 region has the DNA TGTGCCAGCACCAAAGGGGGACTAGCGGGAGTTAATGAGCAGTTCTTC. V and J are TRBV5-4 and TRBJ2-1; 14 nucleotides agree with TRBD2. The CDR3 runs to 16 residues. Germline V lookup: CDR1 SGHNT, CDR2 YYREEE (reference sequence). V trimming: 6 bases; J trimming: 7 bases; junction bases outside the gene matches: 9.

The chain links TRBV29-1 to TRBJ1-1; 10 nucleotides match TRBD1. Germline loops: CDR1 SQVTM, CDR2 ANQGSEA. The CDR3 is 14 residues long. V gave up 6 bases and J gave up 2 bases; unmatched junction bases: 6. The CDR3 bases are TGCAGCGTCCCGGGGGACAGGGGAAACACTGAAGCTTTCTTT. Protein product: CSVPGDRGNTEAFF. Looking up the rest from reference TRBV29-1 and TRBJ1-1 gives the full variable domain: SAVISQKPSRDICQRGTSLTIQCQVDSQVTMMFWYRQQPGQSLTLIATANQGSEATYESGFVIDKFPISRPNLTFSTLTVSNMSPEDSSIYLCSVPGDRGNTEAFFGQGTRLTVV.

The V and J genes are TRBV27 and TRBJ2-1; 11 bases are shared with TRBD2. J lost 4 bases, V lost 7 bases, and 12 bases had no gene match. The CDR3 loop spans 17 amino acids. The germline gives CDR1 MNHEY, CDR2 SMNVEV (reference sequence). The CDR3, as DNA: TGTGCCAGCAAACCCTTAACCGGGACTAGCGGTTACAATGAGCAGTTCTTC. It translates to CASKPLTGTSGYNEQFF.

The rearrangement links TRBV7-3 to TRBJ2-2; 7 nucleotides align to TRBD2. V shed 4 bases and J 3 bases; nucleotides not matched to a gene: 5. CDR1 SGHTA and CDR2 FQGTGA come from the germline V gene. The CDR3 extends over 15 amino acids. The chain's CDR3 is CASSSLGGDTGELFF. DNA of the CDR3: TGTGCCAGCAGCTCGCTTGGGGGGGACACCGGGGAGCTGTTTTTT.

This clone was recorded many times. The chain recombines TRBV28 with TRBJ2-7; the D gene is possibly TRBD2 (5 bases). Germline V gene sequence: CDR1 MDHEN, CDR2 SYDVKM. CDR3 size: 14 residues. V dropped 2 bases and J dropped 8 bases, with 16 bases sitting between them. Here the CDR3 reads CASSLNGLLGKQYF. CDR3 DNA: TGTGCCAGCAGTTTAAATGGACTTCTCGGAAAGCAGTACTTC.

The chain links TRBV11-2 to TRBJ1-2; a possible D gene is TRBD1 (6 bases). Trimming shortened V by 4 bases and J by 8 bases, and 14 bases separated the two germline ends. The CDR3 is 13 residues long. CDR1 is SGHAT, CDR2 FQNNGV, per germline. The CDR3 loop is CASSWDNLYGYTF. CDR3 sequence (DNA): TGTGCCAGCAGCTGGGACAACCTTTACGGCTACACCTTC.

V usage is TRBV4-2 and J usage is TRBJ1-3, with a possible D match to TRBD1 (6 bases). The CDR3 is 17 residues long. Trimming removed 0 bases at V and 2 bases at J, with 14 bases between. The germline CDR1 and CDR2 sequences are LGHNA and YNFKEQ. CDR3 sequence: CASSQELSPGAGNTIYF. The DNA for the CDR3 is TGTGCCAGCAGCCAAGAACTTAGCCCAGGGGCTGGAAACACCATATATTTT.

The chain couples TRBV19 to TRBJ1-6, with D possibly matching TRBD1 (5 bases). CDR3 length: 15 residues. The germline CDR1 and CDR2 sequences are LNHDA and SQIVND (reference sequence). Trimming left V 9 bases short and J 6 bases short, with 18 bases between. As DNA, the CDR3 is TGTGCCAGCACGTGGGGTGGGGCAGGTAATTCACCCCTCCACTTT. Its protein product is CASTWGGAGNSPLHF. Full variable domain (outside the CDR3, taken from reference TRBV19 and TRBJ1-6): DGGITQSPKYLFRKEGQNVTLSCEQNLNHDAMYWYRQDPGQGLRLIYYSQIVNDFQKGDIAEGYSVSREKKESFPLTVTSAQKNPTAFYLCASTWGGAGNSPLHFGNGTRLTVT.

The table lists this clone with a few counts. The chain is built from TRBV4-1 and TRBJ1-2, with D hard to call. Germline loops: CDR1 MGHRA, CDR2 YSYEKL. The V end lost 0 bases, the J end lost 0 bases, and 5 bases lay between the germline ends. The CDR3 extends over 14 amino acids. CDR3 region: CASSQDTPNYGYTF. The DNA for the CDR3 is TGCGCCAGCAGCCAAGACACACCTAACTATGGCTACACCTTC.

The rearrangement links TRBV30 to TRBJ2-3; D might be TRBD2 (6 bases). The CDR3 has 14 amino acids. Germline CDR1 reads GTSNPN; CDR2 reads SVGIG (reference sequence). V was shortened by 8 bases and J by 7 bases, with 22 bases between the two germline ends. The CDR3 spells CARSRDPARNTQYF. The CDR3 nucleotides read TGTGCCCGCTCGCGGGACCCGGCCAGGAATACGCAGTATTTT.

The chain carries TRBV30 and TRBJ2-5; maybe TRBD2 (6 bases). Per the germline V gene, CDR1 is GTSNPN and CDR2 is SVGIG (reference sequence). This CDR3 comprises 13 residues. Trimming cost V 2 bases and J 6 bases, with 13 bases left between them. The CDR3 loop is CAWSREERQTQYF. In nucleotides, the CDR3 is TGTGCCTGGAGTAGGGAGGAAAGACAGACCCAGTACTTC.

V gene TRBV2 combines with J gene TRBJ2-1, with 9 nucleotides matching TRBD1. The CDR3 spans 14 residues. Germline V gene data show CDR1 as SNHLY and CDR2 as FYNNEI. The trim removed 0 bases at V and 6 bases at J, leaving 0 bases unmatched. The CDR3 bases are TGTGCCAGCAGTGAAGCGGGACAGGGCAATGAGCAGTTCTTC. Its translation: CASSEAGQGNEQFF. Complete variable domain (other parts from reference TRBV2 and TRBJ2-1): EPEVTQTPSHQVTQMGQEVILRCVPISNHLYFYWYRQILGQKVEFLVSFYNNEISEKSEIFDDQFSVERPDGSNFTLKIRSTKLEDSAMYFCASSEAGQGNEQFFGPGTRLTVL.

The chain employs TRBV6-5 and TRBJ1-5, with 7 bases fitting TRBD1. The V segment lost 6 bases and the J segment 1 base; nucleotides outside the gene matches: 0. This CDR3 region has 13 residues. Germline V gives CDR1 MNHEY, CDR2 SVGAGI. The CDR3 protein is CASRTGSNQPQHF. The CDR3 DNA sequence: TGTGCCAGCAGGACAGGGAGCAATCAGCCCCAGCATTTT.

The chain recombines TRBV2 with TRBJ1-2; perhaps TRBD1 as D (6 bases). Trimming pared 8 bases from V and 4 bases from J, leaving 11 bases between. The CDR3 spans 12 residues. In germline, CDR1 is SNHLY, CDR2 FYNNEI. CDR3 DNA sequence: TGTGCCAGCGTAACAGGGAGCTATGGCTACACCTTC. Translating it yields CASVTGSYGYTF.

This clone was seen more than once but under ten times. The rearrangement links TRBV6-6 to TRBJ1-5; D is perhaps TRBD1 (6 bases). The CDR3 contains 15 residues. Germline assignment: CDR1 MNHNY and CDR2 SVGAGI (reference sequence). Trimming cost V 4 bases and J 2 bases, with 12 bases left between them. Here the CDR3 reads CASSFSGAGNQPQHF. The CDR3 nucleotides read TGTGCCAGCAGTTTCTCAGGGGCGGGCAATCAGCCCCAGCATTTT.

This sequence joins TRBV28 and TRBJ1-4, with 12 bases that match TRBD1. The length of the CDR3 is 18 residues. With V trimmed by 5 bases and J by 0 bases, 7 bases remained unmatched. Germline-derived CDR1 and CDR2 are MDHEN and SYDVKM. The CDR3 nucleotides are TGTGCCAGCAGTCCCCCGGGACAGGGGGCCTCAACTAATGAAAAACTGTTTTTT. As protein: CASSPPGQGASTNEKLFF.

This rearrangement joins TRBV6-5 to TRBJ1-3; D might be TRBD1 (5 bases). The ends were cut back, 7 bases at V and 4 bases at J, with 17 bases in the middle. Germline V gene lookup returns CDR1 MNHEY and CDR2 SVGAGI. The CDR3 has 15 amino acids. CDR3: CASTSTGVGGNTIYF. As DNA, the CDR3 is TGTGCCAGCACTTCGACGGGGGTGGGAGGAAACACCATATATTTT.

Note on this clone: This clone may be a read error of a much larger clone one base away. Within the sample, other DNA sequences also encode this same CDR3. The rearrangement links TRBV3-1 (or the pseudogene TRBV3-2) to TRBJ1-6; D call uncertain. With 1 base removed from V and 0 bases from J, the gap between germline ends came to 10 bases. Germline-derived CDR1 and CDR2 are LGHDT and YNNKEL (reference sequence). The CDR3 sequence is 17 residues long. Written as DNA, the CDR3 is TGTGCCAGCAGCCAAGGAGGTTTAAGCTCCTATAATTCACCCCTCCACTTT. Its protein product is CASSQGGLSSYNSPLHF.

V is TRBV18 and J is TRBJ1-1; D might be TRBD1 (6 bases). The CDR3 totals 16 residues. The germline V gene encodes CDR1 KGHSH and CDR2 LQKENI. Trimming took off 2 bases at V and 1 base at J, with 14 bases between the two ends. CDR3 nucleotides: TGTGCCAGCTCACCAGGCCAACAGGGCCGGAACACTGAAGCTTTCTTT. This encodes CASSPGQQGRNTEAFF.